The clone carrying this T cell receptor (beta chain) has a count of ten or more. Its target is unknown. In TCRdb, the 5' RACE reads were re-called with MiXCR into one record per CDR3 protein. Among 25,000 to 35,000 distinct CDR3 sequences listed, about 3.8% were seen once. The CDR3 consists of 15 residues. Trimming took 1 base from V and 6 from J; bases not matched to a gene: 8. CDR1 and CDR2 (germline): SGHRS, YFSETQ. This entry belongs to a study of early T cells in non-severe SARS-CoV-2 infection. Study conclusions and caveats: VDJdb matches were skewed toward anti-spike CD8 T cell responses.

Sequences were obtained from whole blood. The chain joins TRBV5-1 to TRBJ2-7; the match to TRBD2 covers 9 bases. The clonotype comes from an adult who was a healthcare worker with PCR-confirmed SARS-CoV-2 infection or an uninfected control (not recorded which). The DNA for the CDR3 is TGCGCCAGCAGCTTGTCTAGCGGGGTCCTCCGCGAGCAGTACTTC. It specifies CASSLSSGVLREQYF.